This T cell receptor beta chain originates from a study of control samples from healthy donors and cancer patients. The germline V gene encodes CDR1 LNHDA and CDR2 SQIVND (reference sequence). The V end was cut by 7 bases, the J end by 4 bases, with 23 bases between. The CDR3 spans 17 residues. TCRdb keeps only in-frame clones here, not all; method: immunoSEQ multiplex PCR. The sample consists of roughly 150,000 clones, roughly 88% of them appearing once. The chain combines TRBV19 with TRBJ1-5, with D perhaps matching TRBD1 (6 bases). Sequenced sample: blood. The receptor's source is a man aged 18 to 30 in good health. The DNA for the CDR3 is TGTGCCAGTAATAAGGGGGGGGGTACCCGCTGGAATCAGCCCCAGCATTTT. Translation gives CASNKGGGTRWNQPQHF. The whole variable domain, remainder taken from reference TRBV19 and TRBJ1-5, is DGGITQSPKYLFRKEGQNVTLSCEQNLNHDAMYWYRQDPGQGLRLIYYSQIVNDFQKGDIAEGYSVSREKKESFPLTVTSAQKNPTAFYLCASNKGGGTRWNQPQHFGDGTRLSIL.